Listed here are 27 T cell receptor beta chains from one sample, sequenced in a study of cytomegalovirus exposure and HLA in healthy donors. The PCR used 60 Vbeta and 13 Jbeta primers. TCRdb's copy holds only in-frame clones and misses some; the assay was immunoSEQ multiplex PCR. Its clone listing holds some 130,000 clones. Material for sequencing was PBMCs. The receptors come from a young man in good health and CMV-seronegative.

The DNA for the CDR3 is TGTGCCAGCTCGATAGGGCGGTCGGTTAACAGGGAGACCCAGTACTTC. Protein: CASSIGRSVNRETQYF. This rearrangement joins TRBV7-3 to TRBJ2-5; D is possibly TRBD1 (5 bases). Germline V gives CDR1 SGHTA, CDR2 FQGTGA. Trimming left V 8 bases short and J 5 bases short, with 24 bases between. CDR3 size: 16 residues.

The chain links TRBV27 to TRBJ1-2, with 9 bases matching TRBD1. The CDR3 sequence is 14 residues long. V lost 5 bases to trimming and J lost 5 bases; unmatched junction nucleotides: 6. Germline V lookup: CDR1 MNHEY, CDR2 SMNVEV (reference sequence). The CDR3, as DNA: TGTGCCAGCAGTCCGGGACAGGGTGATTATGGCTACACCTTC. Translated, it gives CASSPGQGDYGYTF.

Note on this clone: The junction departs from the called germline gene at one end, perhaps through a read error. The chain employs TRBV28 and TRBJ1-3; no clear D. The germline V gene encodes CDR1 MDHEN and CDR2 SYDVKM. The CDR3 covers 15 residues. CDR3 DNA sequence: TGTGCCAGCAGTCCCACGGGAAGTCTTGGACACACCATATATTTT. This codes for CASSPTGSLGHTIYF.

V is TRBV4-1 and J is TRBJ1-4; a possible D gene is TRBD1 (6 bases). V lost 3 bases to trimming and J lost 5 bases, with 13 bases between them. The CDR3 sequence is 15 residues long. Per germline, CDR1 MGHRA and CDR2 YSYEKL. The CDR3 nucleotides are TGCGCCAGCAGCCATAGACAGGAGATAAATGAAAAACTGTTTTTT. It is translated as CASSHRQEINEKLFF.

This chain connects TRBV18 to TRBJ1-4; 7 bases map to TRBD1. Germline loops: CDR1 KGHSH, CDR2 LQKENI. The CDR3 is 15 amino acids. J was trimmed by 4 bases and V by 2 bases; bases with no gene match: 4. CDR3 residues: CASSPDRAFNEKLFF. DNA of the CDR3: TGTGCCAGCTCACCAGACAGGGCCTTTAATGAAAAACTGTTTTTT.

DNA for the CDR3: TGTGCCAGCAGCGTAGGCAGGGGGCCGAATCAGCCCCAGCATTTT. Translated, it gives CASSVGRGPNQPQHF. The chain has TRBV9 and TRBJ1-5, with TRBD1 matching over 8 bases. The CDR3 loop spans 15 amino acids. Germline V lookup: CDR1 SGDLS, CDR2 YYNGEE. Trimming took 0 bases from V and 4 from J; bases not matched to a gene: 3.

The gene calls are TRBV5-4 and TRBJ2-1; the match to TRBD2 covers 14 bases. Germline V lookup: CDR1 SGHNT, CDR2 YYREEE (reference sequence). With 4 bases clipped from V and 5 bases from J, the junction kept 5 bases outside the gene matches. The CDR3 has 16 amino acids. DNA for the CDR3: TGTGCCAGCAGCAGAGAGGGACTAGCGGGGGACAATGAGCAGTTCTTC. Protein product: CASSREGLAGDNEQFF.

This chain uses TRBV7-3 with TRBJ2-7; D perhaps matches TRBD2 (5 bases). This CDR3 has 14 amino acids. V was clipped by 4 bases and J by 1 base, with 11 bases between them. CDR1 is SGHTA, CDR2 FQGTGA, per germline. CDR3 in amino acids: CASSSSDSSYEQYF. The CDR3 DNA reads as TGTGCCAGCAGCTCATCGGACTCTTCCTACGAGCAGTACTTC. The variable domain in full, completed from reference TRBV7-3 and TRBJ2-7, reads GAGVSQTPSNKVTEKGKYVELRCDPISGHTALYWYRQSLGQGPEFLIYFQGTGAADDSGLPNDRFFAVRPEGSVSTLKIQRTERGDSAVYLCASSSSDSSYEQYFGPGTRLTVT.

The V and J genes are TRBV9 and TRBJ2-5; TRBD1 aligns across 7 bases. The V gene's germline CDR1 is SGDLS and CDR2 YYNGEE. Unmatched junction bases numbered 8, after V lost 4 bases and J lost 5 bases. The CDR3 totals 14 residues. The CDR3 DNA is TGTGCCAGCAGCACACGACAGGGTCAGGAGACCCAGTACTTC. It specifies CASSTRQGQETQYF.

V gene TRBV9 combines with J gene TRBJ2-1; TRBD2 aligns across 8 bases. The CDR3 covers 17 residues. In germline, CDR1 is SGDLS, CDR2 YYNGEE. V shed 0 bases, J shed 2 bases, and the junction held 7 bases outside the gene matches. CDR3 amino acids: CASSVEAGGPTYNEQFF. The CDR3 DNA follows: TGTGCCAGCAGCGTAGAGGCGGGGGGCCCTACCTACAATGAGCAGTTCTTC.

V usage is TRBV5-4 and J usage is TRBJ2-5, with TRBD2 identical over 8 bases. The J call may be wrong; the DNA end is better matched by TRBJ2-7. The CDR3 consists of 16 residues. Germline assignment: CDR1 SGHNT and CDR2 YYREEE (reference sequence). The CDR3 loop reads CASSLAPGRETYEQYF. The CDR3, as DNA: TGTGCCAGCAGCTTGGCCCCCGGGAGGGAAACCTACGAGCAGTACTTC.

The CDR3 DNA follows: TGTGCCAGCAGCAAACTCCGGGACACTGGAAACACCATATATTTT. Its protein product is CASSKLRDTGNTIYF. The gene calls are TRBV21-1 and TRBJ1-3; the table gives TRBD1 as D, unverified against the DNA. TRBV21-1 is flagged as a pseudogene. This CDR3 region has 15 residues.

The chain recombines TRBV9 with TRBJ2-5; D remains unclear. The DNA end lines up better with TRBJ2-7; the J call may be wrong. Germline V CDR1 and CDR2: SGDLS, YYNGEE. CDR3 length equals 14 residues. The CDR3 loop is CASSVAPSGYEQYF. CDR3 DNA: TGTGCCAGCAGCGTAGCCCCTAGTGGGTACGAGCAGTACTTC.

V gene TRBV19 combines with J gene TRBJ1-5, with 7 positions matching TRBD1. This CDR3 contains 12 residues. The germline gives CDR1 LNHDA, CDR2 SQIVND (reference sequence). Trimming removed 5 bases from V and 9 bases from J; junction bases left unmatched: 4. CDR3 coding DNA: TGTGCCAGTAGTCCGCGGGACAGGCCCCAGCATTTT. Residues: CASSPRDRPQHF.

V usage is TRBV18 and J usage is TRBJ2-3, with unresolved D. This CDR3 has 12 amino acids. Germline loops: CDR1 KGHSH, CDR2 LQKENI. V dropped 4 bases and J dropped 6 bases, with 8 bases sitting between them. The CDR3 DNA reads TGTGCCAGCTCACTGATGGAGGATACGCAGTATTTT. Its translation is CASSLMEDTQYF.

The chain is built from TRBV5-1 and TRBJ2-5, with TRBD2 identical over 11 bases. Germline lookup yields CDR1 SGHRS and CDR2 YFSETQ. V lost 4 bases, J lost 2 bases, and 4 bases stayed unmatched. The CDR3 runs 15 residues. CDR3 bases: TGCGCCAGCAGCGCCCGACTAGCGGGGCAAGAGACCCAGTACTTC. This encodes CASSARLAGQETQYF.

The genes are TRBV7-8 and TRBJ2-7; a possible D gene is TRBD2 (6 bases). The V gene lost 5 bases and the J gene lost 1 base, with 15 bases spanning the gap. The CDR3 totals 15 residues. CDR1 and CDR2 (germline): SGHVS, FQNEAQ. The CDR3 loop reads CASSPPGGPSYEQYF. CDR3 DNA sequence: TGTGCCAGCAGCCCACCCGGGGGACCTTCCTACGAGCAGTACTTC.

V and J are TRBV20-1 and TRBJ1-5; D is undetermined. The CDR3 consists of 11 residues. Trimming shortened V by 8 bases and J by 7 bases, and 12 bases separated the two germline ends. Germline V gene sequence: CDR1 DFQATT, CDR2 SNEGSKA (reference sequence). CDR3 region: CSLRAGQPQHF. The DNA of the CDR3 is TGCAGTTTGAGGGCAGGACAGCCCCAGCATTTT.

This rearrangement joins TRBV9 to TRBJ2-6, with D possibly being TRBD1 (6 bases). V was trimmed by 6 bases and J by 0 bases, leaving 16 bases between them. Per germline, CDR1 SGDLS and CDR2 YYNGEE. This CDR3 has 17 residues. The CDR3 region has the DNA TGTGCCAGCACCCGGACAGCCGGAGGCTCTGGGGCCAACGTCCTGACTTTC. This codes for CASTRTAGGSGANVLTF.

This chain links TRBV11-2 with TRBJ2-1; tentatively, D is TRBD2 (6 bases). V was clipped by 5 bases and J by 8 bases, with 13 bases between them. Germline V gene data show CDR1 as SGHAT and CDR2 as FQNNGV. This CDR3 spans 13 amino acids. The CDR3 reads CASSETSRDEQFF. CDR3 DNA sequence: TGTGCCAGCAGCGAGACTAGTAGGGATGAGCAGTTCTTC.

The V call is TRBV2, the J call TRBJ2-1; no definite D call. The CDR3 sequence is 14 residues long. Germline loops: CDR1 SNHLY, CDR2 FYNNEI. V was cut by 10 bases and J by 0 bases, with 13 bases left in between. CDR3 region: CATELRRSYNEQFF. The CDR3 bases are TGTGCCACCGAACTCAGGCGCTCCTACAATGAGCAGTTCTTC. Full variable domain (missing parts from reference TRBV2 and TRBJ2-1): EPEVTQTPSHQVTQMGQEVILRCVPISNHLYFYWYRQILGQKVEFLVSFYNNEISEKSEIFDDQFSVERPDGSNFTLKIRSTKLEDSAMYFCATELRRSYNEQFFGPGTRLTVL.

CDR3 nucleotide sequence: TGTGCCAGCCTGACCGGGACAGGGAGGAATGAGCAGTTCTTC. Encoded protein: CASLTGTGRNEQFF. The chain joins TRBV5-5 to TRBJ2-1; 9 bases are a match to TRBD1. Germline CDR1 reads SGHKS; CDR2 reads YYEKEE (reference sequence). V trimming: 7 bases; J trimming: 7 bases; junction bases outside the gene matches: 9. There are 14 residues in the CDR3.

The chain combines TRBV27 with TRBJ1-6; D ambiguous. The CDR3 extends over 15 amino acids. V was pared by 0 bases and J by 5 bases, with 8 bases between. Germline V gives CDR1 MNHEY, CDR2 SMNVEV (reference sequence). CDR3 nucleotides: TGTGCCAGCAGTTTATCGGGGAGGGATAATTCACCCCTCCACTTT. It encodes CASSLSGRDNSPLHF.

The chain links TRBV5-4 to TRBJ2-2; 10 nucleotides align to TRBD1. The CDR3 consists of 15 residues. Germline CDR1 reads SGHNT; CDR2 reads YYREEE (reference sequence). V lost 4 bases, J lost 8 bases, and 8 bases stayed unmatched. The CDR3 region is CASSAGTGDRGELFF. The CDR3, as DNA: TGTGCCAGCAGCGCTGGGACAGGGGATAGGGGGGAGCTGTTTTTT.

The chain links TRBV27 to TRBJ2-5; 7 positions match TRBD2. This CDR3 spans 15 amino acids. Germline CDR1 and CDR2: MNHEY and SMNVEV (reference sequence). The V gene end was trimmed by 4 bases and the J gene end by 2 bases; junction bases not matched to a gene: 7. This CDR3 reads CASSSLAEVQETQYF. Written as DNA, the CDR3 is TGTGCCAGCAGTTCCCTAGCGGAGGTACAAGAGACCCAGTACTTC.

The CDR3 region is CASSLGPGNYNEQFF. The CDR3 coding sequence is TGTGCCAGCAGCTTAGGACCGGGGAATTACAATGAGCAGTTCTTC. This sequence joins TRBV7-2 and TRBJ2-1; tentative D call: TRBD2 (5 bases). Deletions cut 1 base from V and 4 bases from J, with 11 bases between. CDR3 length equals 15 residues. Germline lookup yields CDR1 SGHTA and CDR2 FQGNSA.

This chain joins TRBV14 and TRBJ1-6, with 8 bases aligning to TRBD1. Germline V gene data show CDR1 as SGHDN and CDR2 as FVKESK. Trimming removed 6 bases from V and 10 bases from J; junction bases left unmatched: 5. This CDR3 region has 13 residues. CDR3 amino acids: CASRRTGGSPLHF. In DNA, the CDR3 is TGTGCCAGCAGACGAACAGGGGGATCACCCCTCCACTTT.